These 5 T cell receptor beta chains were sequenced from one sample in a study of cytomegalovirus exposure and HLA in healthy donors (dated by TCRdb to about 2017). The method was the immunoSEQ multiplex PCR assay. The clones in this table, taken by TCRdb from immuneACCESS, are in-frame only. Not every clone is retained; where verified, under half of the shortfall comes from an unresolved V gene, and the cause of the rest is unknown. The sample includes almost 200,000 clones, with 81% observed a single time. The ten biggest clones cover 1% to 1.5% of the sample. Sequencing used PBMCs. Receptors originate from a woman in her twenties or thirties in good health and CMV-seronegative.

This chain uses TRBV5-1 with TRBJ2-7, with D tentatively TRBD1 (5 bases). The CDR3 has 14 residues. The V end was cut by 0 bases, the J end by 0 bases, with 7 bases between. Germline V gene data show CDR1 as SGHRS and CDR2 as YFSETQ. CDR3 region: CASSLARGSYEQYF. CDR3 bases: TGCGCCAGCAGCTTGGCAAGGGGCTCCTACGAGCAGTACTTC.

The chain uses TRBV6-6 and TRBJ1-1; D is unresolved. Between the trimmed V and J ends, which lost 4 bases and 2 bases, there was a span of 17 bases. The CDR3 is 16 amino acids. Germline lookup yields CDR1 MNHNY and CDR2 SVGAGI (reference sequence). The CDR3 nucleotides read TGTGCCAGCAGTTCCCCGTTGGCAGGCCAAAACACTGAAGCTTTCTTT. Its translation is CASSSPLAGQNTEAFF.

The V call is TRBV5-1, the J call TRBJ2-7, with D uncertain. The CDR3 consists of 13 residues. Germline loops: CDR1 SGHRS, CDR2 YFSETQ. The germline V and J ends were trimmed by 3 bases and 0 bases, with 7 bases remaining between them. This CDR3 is CASSSSVSYEQYF. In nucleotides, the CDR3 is TGCGCCAGCAGCTCCTCAGTCTCCTACGAGCAGTACTTC.

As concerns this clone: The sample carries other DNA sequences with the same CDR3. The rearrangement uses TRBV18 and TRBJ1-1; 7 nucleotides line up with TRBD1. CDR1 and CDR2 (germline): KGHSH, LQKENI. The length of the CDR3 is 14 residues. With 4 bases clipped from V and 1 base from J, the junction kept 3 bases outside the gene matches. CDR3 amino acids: CASSRDRKNTEAFF. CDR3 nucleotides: TGTGCCAGCTCACGGGACAGAAAGAACACTGAAGCTTTCTTT.

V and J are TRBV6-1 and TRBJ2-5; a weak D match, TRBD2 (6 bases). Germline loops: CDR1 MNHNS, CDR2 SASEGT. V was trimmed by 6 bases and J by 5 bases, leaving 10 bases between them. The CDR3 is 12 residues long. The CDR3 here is CASSPGGETQYF. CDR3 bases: TGTGCCAGCAGCCCTGGAGGGGAGACCCAGTACTTC.